This T cell receptor (beta chain) came from a study of T cells after yellow fever vaccination. Study-wide context: Preparation of the low-cell-number fractions used SMART-Seq v4 Ultra Low Input. Study conclusions and caveats: Abundant bulk-derived clonotypes could contaminate FACS-sorted repertoires. Compared with primary, the secondary response was weaker and peaked at day 5, not 15.

This clonotype was seen many times. Its antigen is unknown. Making TCR cDNA involved 5'RACE template switching, which added UMIs and a universal primer site. MiXCR, run by TCRdb on the 5' RACE reads, gives a single entry per CDR3 protein. The sample shows 200,000 to 300,000 distinct CDR3 sequences, 5.5% to 8.5% of them seen only once. The TCR was taken from a man aged 25-45 years who received the YFV17D yellow fever vaccine. The sample here was CD4+ T cells sorted from PBMCs, taken on the day of the yellow fever booster vaccination.

The CDR3 is CASSQSENQPQHF. The DNA for the CDR3 is TGTGCCAGCAGCCAGTCCGAGAATCAGCCCCAGCATTTT. The J gene is TRBJ1-5, the V gene TRBV2, with D uncertain. V gave up 6 bases and J gave up 4 bases, with 10 bases separating them. This CDR3 region has 13 residues. Germline CDR1 reads SNHLY; CDR2 reads FYNNEI.